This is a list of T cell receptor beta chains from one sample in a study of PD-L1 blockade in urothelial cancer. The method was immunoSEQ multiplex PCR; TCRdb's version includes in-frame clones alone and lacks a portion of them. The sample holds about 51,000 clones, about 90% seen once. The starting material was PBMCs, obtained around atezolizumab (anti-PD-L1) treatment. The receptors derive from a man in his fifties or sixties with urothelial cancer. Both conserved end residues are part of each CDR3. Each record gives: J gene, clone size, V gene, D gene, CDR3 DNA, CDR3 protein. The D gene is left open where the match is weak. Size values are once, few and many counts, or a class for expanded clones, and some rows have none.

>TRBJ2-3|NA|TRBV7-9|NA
TGTGCCAGCAGCGCCTCCAGGGTGGGCACAGATACGCAGTATTTT
CASSASRVGTDTQYF
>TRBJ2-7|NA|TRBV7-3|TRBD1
TGTGCCAGCAGCTCATCGGGGACAGGGAATGCCGAGCAGTACTTC
CASSSSGTGNAEQYF
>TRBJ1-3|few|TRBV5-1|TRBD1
TGCGCCAGCAGCTTGACTCAGACAGGGCTTGGAAACACCATATATTTT
CASSLTQTGLGNTIYF
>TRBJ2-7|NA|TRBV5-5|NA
TGTGCCAGCAGCTGGGGCGGAGGGGTTGTTTACGAGCAGTACTTC
CASSWGGGVVYEQYF
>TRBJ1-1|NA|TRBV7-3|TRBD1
TGTGCCAGCAGCACCGACAGGGGGCCGGTCACTGAAGCTTTCTTT
CASSTDRGPVTEAFF
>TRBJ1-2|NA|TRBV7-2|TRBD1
TGTGCCAGCAGCTTCGTGGGACAGGGTGGGGGCTACACCTTC
CASSFVGQGGGYTF
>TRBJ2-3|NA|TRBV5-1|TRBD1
TGCGCCAGCAGCTTGGTGCAGGGGGCAGATACGCAGTATTTT
CASSLVQGADTQYF
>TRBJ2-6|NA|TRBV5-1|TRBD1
TGCGCCAGCGACCCGGGACAGGGAGCCTCTGGGGCCAACGTCCTGACTTTC
CASDPGQGASGANVLTF
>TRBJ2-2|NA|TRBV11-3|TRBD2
TGTGCCAGCAGTTCGGCGGGGGGTAACACCGGGGAGCTGTTTTTT
CASSSAGGNTGELFF
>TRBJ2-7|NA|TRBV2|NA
TGTGCCAGCAAGATCCAGATCTACGAGCAGTACTTC
CASKIQIYEQYF
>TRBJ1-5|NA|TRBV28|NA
TGTGCCAGCAGTTTTCGGTTCGGGACATTAAGCGGGAACAATCAGCCCCAGCATTTT
CASSFRFGTLSGNNQPQHF
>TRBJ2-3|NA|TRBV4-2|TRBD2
TGTGCCAGCAGCCCCTTGATAGCGGGATTCACAGATACGCAGTATTTT
CASSPLIAGFTDTQYF
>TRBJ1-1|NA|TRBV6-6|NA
TGTGCCAGCAGTTACGGGCGGACTACTGAAGCTTTCTTT
CASSYGRTTEAFF
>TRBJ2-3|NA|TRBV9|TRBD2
TGTGCCAGCAGCGGAGAGACTAGCGGGGTTCCCCCGGTAGCGCAGTATTTT
CASSGETSGVPPVAQYF
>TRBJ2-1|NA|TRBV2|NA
TGTGCCAGCAGTGCCCTACCTCTTGGGCCTGGATACTACAATGAGCAGTTCTTC
CASSALPLGPGYYNEQFF
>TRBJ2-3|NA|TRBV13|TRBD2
TGTGCCAGCAGCTTAGTAGCGGGGATAGATACGCAGTATTTT
CASSLVAGIDTQYF
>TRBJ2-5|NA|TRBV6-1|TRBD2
TGTGCCAGCAGAGGACTAGCGGGGGTTCAAGAGACCCAGTACTTC
CASRGLAGVQETQYF
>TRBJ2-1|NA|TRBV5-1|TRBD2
TGCGCCAGCAGCTTGGGGTCCTCCCGCGGGAGGGGGAATGAGCAGTTCTTC
CASSLGSSRGRGNEQFF
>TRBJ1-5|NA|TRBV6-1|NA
TGTGCCAGCGGAAAAGAGGGTAGCAATCAGCCCCAGCATTTT
CASGKEGSNQPQHF
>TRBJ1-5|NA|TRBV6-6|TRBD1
TGTGCCAGCCTAACAGGGGGCAATCAGCCCCAGCATTTT
CASLTGGNQPQHF
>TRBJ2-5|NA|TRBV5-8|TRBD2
TGTGCCAGCAGCTTGAAAGGGCTAGCGGGGGGGCCCGAGTACTTC
CASSLKGLAGGPEYF
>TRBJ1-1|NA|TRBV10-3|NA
TGTGCCATCAGTAAACAGGATTTCACTGAAGCTTTCTTT
CAISKQDFTEAFF
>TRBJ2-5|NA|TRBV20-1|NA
TGCAGTGCTACCCGAGAGACCCAGTACTTC
CSATRETQYF
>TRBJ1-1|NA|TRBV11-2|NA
TGTGCCAGCAGTCCAATCAGGTCAACTGAAGCTTTCTTT
CASSPIRSTEAFF
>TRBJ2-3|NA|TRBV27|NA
TGTGCCAGCAGACTTGGACTACACGAGTACACAGATACGCAGTATTTT
CASRLGLHEYTDTQYF
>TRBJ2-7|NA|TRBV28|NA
TGTGCCAGCAGCGTGGCACTCTCAGGGCGCTACGAGCAGTACTTC
CASSVALSGRYEQYF